Listed below are T cell receptor beta chains from one sample, sequenced in a study of blood T cells in healthy people across ages. MiXCR, applied by TCRdb to the 5' RACE reads, yields one record per CDR3 protein. The sample yields approximately 900,000 distinct CDR3 sequences, about 44% seen once. The sequenced material came from blood. Source of these receptors: a man aged 25-40 years in good health. CDR3s include the opening cysteine and the closing phenylalanine or tryptophan.

v_gene: TRBV20-1
CDR3aa: CSANRGSEQYF

v_gene: TRBV5-1
CDR3aa: CASSLATGAGNPPLHF

v_gene: TRBV5-1
CDR3aa: CASSYGTGATTLDTQYF

v_gene: TRBV28
CDR3aa: CASSPTGTGGYEQYF

v_gene: TRBV9
CDR3aa: CASSVDGSTDTQYF

v_gene: TRBV20-1
CDR3aa: CSAGTENYGYTF

v_gene: TRBV27
CDR3aa: CASSPLRVRGSTDTQYF

v_gene: TRBV4-2
CDR3aa: CASSPPQSSYEQYF

v_gene: TRBV7-9
CDR3aa: CASSLNDGYSNQPQHF

v_gene: TRBV14
CDR3aa: CASSQDQGLAGAWNEQFF

v_gene: TRBV9
CDR3aa: CASSVSAGGSDNEQFF